The source of this TCR beta chain is a study of cytomegalovirus exposure and HLA in healthy donors. Germline assignment: CDR1 MDHEN and CDR2 SYDVKM. The CDR3 covers 14 residues. Trimming stripped 4 bases from V and 0 bases from J, with 7 bases between. It was with 60 Vbeta and 13 Jbeta primers that the PCR ran. Here immunoSEQ multiplex PCR was the method, and the copy in TCRdb shows in-frame clones only, minus some. The sample has tens of thousands of clones; 79% are singletons. This TCR derives from a woman aged 25-40 years in good health and CMV-seronegative. This chain connects TRBV28 to TRBJ1-5; the D is unclear. Material for sequencing was PBMCs. CDR3: CASSSGPSNQPQHF. The CDR3 DNA sequence: TGTGCCAGCAGTTCTGGGCCTAGCAATCAGCCCCAGCATTTT.